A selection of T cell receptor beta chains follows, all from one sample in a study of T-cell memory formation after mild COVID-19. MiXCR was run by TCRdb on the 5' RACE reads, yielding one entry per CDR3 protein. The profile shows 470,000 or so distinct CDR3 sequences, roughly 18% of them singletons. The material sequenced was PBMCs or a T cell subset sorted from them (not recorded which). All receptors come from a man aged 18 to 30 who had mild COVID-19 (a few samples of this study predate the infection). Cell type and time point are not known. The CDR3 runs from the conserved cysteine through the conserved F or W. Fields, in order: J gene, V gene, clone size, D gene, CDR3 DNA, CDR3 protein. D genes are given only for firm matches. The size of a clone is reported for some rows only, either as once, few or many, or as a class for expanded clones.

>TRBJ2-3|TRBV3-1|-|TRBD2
TGTGCCAGCAGCCAAGATCGCCCGACTAGCGGGGGGCCAGATACGCAGTATTTT
CASSQDRPTSGGPDTQYF
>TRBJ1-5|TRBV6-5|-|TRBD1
TGTGCCAGCAGTCTCCGACAGGGCGCTGGACAGCCCCAGCATTTT
CASSLRQGAGQPQHF
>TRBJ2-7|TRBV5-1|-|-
TGCGCCAGCAGCTTATCCCTGGGCGTCTACGAGCAGTACTTC
CASSLSLGVYEQYF
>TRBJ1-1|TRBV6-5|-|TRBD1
TGTGCCAGCGGTCGGGACAGGGGGTCCTCTGAAGCTTTCTTT
CASGRDRGSSEAFF
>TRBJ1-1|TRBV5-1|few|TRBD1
TGCGCCAGCAACCCGGGGGGACAGGGGTCTGAAGCTTTCTTT
CASNPGGQGSEAFF
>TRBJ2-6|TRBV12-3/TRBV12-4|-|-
TGTGCCAGCAGTTTAGGCACGGCAAACGTCCTGACTTTC
CASSLGTANVLTF
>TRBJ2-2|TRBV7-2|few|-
TGTGCCAGCAGCTTAGTTGGCGTGGAGCTGTTTTTT
CASSLVGVELFF
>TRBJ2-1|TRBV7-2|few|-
TGTGCCAGCACCTTCGGGGGTGATTACAATGAGCAGTTCTTC
CASTFGGDYNEQFF
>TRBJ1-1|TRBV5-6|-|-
TGTGCCAGCAGCGTGGACCGGGCCAGCGGAGCTTTCTTT
CASSVDRASGAFF
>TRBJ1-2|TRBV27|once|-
TGTGCCAGCAGTTTATCGCTCGGGACAATCAGCTATGGCTACACCTTC
CASSLSLGTISYGYTF
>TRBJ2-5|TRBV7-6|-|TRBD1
TGTGCCAGCAGCGCAGACAGGGGAGATGAAGAGACCCAGTACTTC
CASSADRGDEETQYF
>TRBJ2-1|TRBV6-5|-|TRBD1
TGTGCCAGCAGTTACGAACGACAGGGGGCGGGGAATGAGCAGTTCTTC
CASSYERQGAGNEQFF
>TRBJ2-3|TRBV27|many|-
TGTGCCAGCAGTTTATCGAAAGGTGGAGATACGCAGTATTTT
CASSLSKGGDTQYF
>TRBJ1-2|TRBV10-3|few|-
TGTGCCATCAGTGAGTTCCAGAGTCACTATGGCTACACCTTC
CAISEFQSHYGYTF
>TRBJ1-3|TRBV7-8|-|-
TGTGCCAGCAGCCCGAGTGGGACTGGAAACACCATATATTTT
CASSPSGTGNTIYF
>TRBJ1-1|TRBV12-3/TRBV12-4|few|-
TGTGCCAGCAGCCTGCGCCCAGCGAACACTGAAGCTTTCTTT
CASSLRPANTEAFF
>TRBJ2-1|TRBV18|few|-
TGTGCCAGCTCACCCCTAGCGCTCGGGCAGTTCTTC
CASSPLALGQFF
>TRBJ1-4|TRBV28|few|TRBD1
TGTGCCAGCCACGACAGGGACCAAGAAAAACTGTTTTTT
CASHDRDQEKLFF
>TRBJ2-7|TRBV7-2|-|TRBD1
TGTGCCAGCAGGGCGGACAGGGTTGGCGAGCAGTACTTC
CASRADRVGEQYF
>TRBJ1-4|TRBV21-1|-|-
TGTGCCAGGATAGAAAGGACAGGCGCATTTTCGGGTGAAAAACTGTTTTTT
CARIERTGAFSGEKLFF
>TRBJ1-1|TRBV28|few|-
TGTGCCAGCAGCCTAGACATTTTGGAAGCTTTCTTT
CASSLDILEAFF
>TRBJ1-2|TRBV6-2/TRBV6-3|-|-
TGTGCCAGCAGTCGTAGCTCAGGGGTACGTGCCGGCTACACCTTC
CASSRSSGVRAGYTF
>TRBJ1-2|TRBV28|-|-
TGTGCCAGCATGGTCGAGTTAGGCGGCTACACCTTC
CASMVELGGYTF
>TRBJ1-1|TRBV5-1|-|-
TGCGCCAGCAGAGGAGGGGCGGGCGCGAACACTGAAGCTTTCTTT
CASRGGAGANTEAFF
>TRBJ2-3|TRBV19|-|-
TGTGCCAGTAGTAACAGGGCCCTTAGCACAGATACGCAGTATTTT
CASSNRALSTDTQYF
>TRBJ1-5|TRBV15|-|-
TGTGCCACCAGCAGAGGAAGAGATCAGCCCCAGCATTTT
CATSRGRDQPQHF
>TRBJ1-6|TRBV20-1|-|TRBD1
TGCAGTGCTAGAGACCGACAGGGGGGGGAGGCCCTCCACTTT
CSARDRQGGEALHF
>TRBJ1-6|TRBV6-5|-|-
TGTGCCAGCAGGTACTCACGGGGGCTCGGGGGTTCACCCCTCCACTTT
CASRYSRGLGGSPLHF
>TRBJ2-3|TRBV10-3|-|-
TGTGCCATCACTCCGGAGGGCATGGATACGCAGTATTTT
CAITPEGMDTQYF
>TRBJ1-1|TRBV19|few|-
TGTGCCAGTAGTATGGGACCGAACACTGAAGCTTTCTTT
CASSMGPNTEAFF
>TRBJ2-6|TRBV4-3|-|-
TGCGCCAGCAGCCAAGATCGGGGACCTCGTGGGGCCAACGTCCTGACTTTC
CASSQDRGPRGANVLTF
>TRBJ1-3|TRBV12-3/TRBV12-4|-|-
TGTGCCAGCCACTCGCGGGACTCTGGAAACACCATATATTTT
CASHSRDSGNTIYF
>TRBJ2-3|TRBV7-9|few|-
TGTGCCAGCAGCTTACCCCGGGGACGGCGGGGGCGGACTAGCACAGATACGCAGTATTTT
CASSLPRGRRGRTSTDTQYF
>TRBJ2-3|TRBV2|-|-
TGTGCCAGCACCGGGACACCCCCTAGCACAGATACGCAGTATTTT
CASTGTPPSTDTQYF
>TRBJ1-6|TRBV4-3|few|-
TGCGCCAGCAGCCAAGCAAGGAGCTCCTATAATTCACCCCTCCACTTT
CASSQARSSYNSPLHF
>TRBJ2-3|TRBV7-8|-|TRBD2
TGTGCCAGCAGCTTAGGTGGGACTAGCGGGGGGAGCACAGATACGCAGTATTTT
CASSLGGTSGGSTDTQYF
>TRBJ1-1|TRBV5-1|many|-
TGCGCCAGCACGCAGGGTGCGGACACTGAAGCTTTCTTT
CASTQGADTEAFF
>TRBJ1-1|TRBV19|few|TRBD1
TGTGCCAGTAGTACCCTGACAGGGAGAGAAGCTTTCTTT
CASSTLTGREAFF
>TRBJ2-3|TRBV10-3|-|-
TGTGCCATCAGTGAGTCGACTCCGGGAGATACGCAGTATTTT
CAISESTPGDTQYF
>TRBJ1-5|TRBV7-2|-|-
TGTGCCAGCAGCCCAAATCAGGTTTATACAGGGAATCAGCCCCAGCATTTT
CASSPNQVYTGNQPQHF
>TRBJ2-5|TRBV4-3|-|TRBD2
TGCGCCAGCAGCCAAGATCCTAGCGGGGGGCAAGAGACCCAGTACTTC
CASSQDPSGGQETQYF
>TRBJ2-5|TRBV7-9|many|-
TGTGCCAGCAGCCCCCGACTCGAGACCCAGTACTTC
CASSPRLETQYF
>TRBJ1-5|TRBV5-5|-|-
TGTGCCAGCAGTGCGGACGTCGGACAGCCCCAGCATTTT
CASSADVGQPQHF
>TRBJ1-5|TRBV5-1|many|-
TGCGCCAGCAGCTTGGCGGGAATAGGCAATCAGCCCCAGCATTTT
CASSLAGIGNQPQHF
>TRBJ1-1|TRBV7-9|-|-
TGTGCCAGCAGCTTATATGCCGGGGACCTCGAAGCTTTCTTT
CASSLYAGDLEAFF
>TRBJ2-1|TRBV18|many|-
TGTGCCAGCTCACCACCCAGCCATGAGCAGTTCTTC
CASSPPSHEQFF
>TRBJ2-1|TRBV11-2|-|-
TGTGCCAGCAGCTTAATTGGGGTACCGACTATGGAGCAGTTCTTC
CASSLIGVPTMEQFF
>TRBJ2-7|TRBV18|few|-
TGTGCCAGCTCACCGTGGAGGGACTACGAGCAGTACTTC
CASSPWRDYEQYF
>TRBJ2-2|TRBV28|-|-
TGTGCCAGCAGCCCCGGACGGTTAACCGGGGAGCTGTTTTTT
CASSPGRLTGELFF
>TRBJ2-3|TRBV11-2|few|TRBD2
TGTGCCAGCAGGGATGGGACTAGCGGGAAGGATACGCAGTATTTT
CASRDGTSGKDTQYF
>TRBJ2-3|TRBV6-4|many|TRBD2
TGTGCCAGCAGCGCTAGCGGGGAGTCAGATACGCAGTATTTT
CASSASGESDTQYF
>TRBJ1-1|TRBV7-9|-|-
TGTGCCAGCAGCTCGTATCTGAACACTGAAGCTTTCTTT
CASSSYLNTEAFF
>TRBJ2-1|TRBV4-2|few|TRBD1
TGTGCCAGCAGCCCCCGGACAGGGGATTTGGGGAATGAGCAGTTCTTC
CASSPRTGDLGNEQFF
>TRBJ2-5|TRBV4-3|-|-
TGCGCCAGCAGCCAAGAGTGGGGTGTGGAGACCCAGTACTTC
CASSQEWGVETQYF
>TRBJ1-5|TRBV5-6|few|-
TGTGCCACCTCCTCTAGGGGTCAGCCCCAGCATTTT
CATSSRGQPQHF
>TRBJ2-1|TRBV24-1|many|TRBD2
TGTGCCACCAGTGAGTCTAGCGGGGGGGCCGGAGGTGAGCAGTTCTTC
CATSESSGGAGGEQFF
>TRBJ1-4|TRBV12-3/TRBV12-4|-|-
TGTGCCAGCAGCAACAGCGAAACTAATGAAAAACTGTTTTTT
CASSNSETNEKLFF
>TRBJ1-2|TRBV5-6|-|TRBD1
TGTGCCAGCAGCTTCCGTTCAGGGGGAAACTATGGCTACACCTTC
CASSFRSGGNYGYTF
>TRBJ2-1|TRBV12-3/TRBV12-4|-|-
TGTGCCAGCAGCCCACGGACGACGAATGAGCAGTTCTTC
CASSPRTTNEQFF